The entry below gives a single TCR beta chain sequence along with its context. The sample is drawn from a study of blood T cell repertoires in COVID-19. For the study at large: From T cells, B-cell-depleted T cells, or PBMCs came the material, which was cDNA or gDNA.

The assay was immunoSEQ multiplex PCR, and TCRdb's table has in-frame clones only and misses some. The sample lists approximately 410,000 clones; roughly 90% were seen once. Germline CDR1 reads SGHRS; CDR2 reads YFSETQ. V gave up 1 base and J gave up 0 bases, with 5 bases separating them. The CDR3 spans 14 residues. The TCR sequence derives from a woman aged 25 to 39 with active or convalescent COVID-19. Specimen: peripheral blood. The J gene is TRBJ2-1, the V gene TRBV5-1; unclear D gene. CDR3 bases: TGCGCCAGCAGCTTGTACAGCTCCTACAATGAGCAGTTCTTC. Protein product: CASSLYSSYNEQFF.